The next 26 T cell receptor beta chains were all read from a single sample in a study of CD8+ T cells in alopecia areata. Noted treatment: oral pan-JAK inhibitor, 5-10 mg twice daily. Extracted from the samples, RNA was reverse transcribed into cDNA to serve as the sequencing template. Clones were sequenced by immunoSEQ multiplex PCR, and TCRdb holds only the in-frame ones, with some missing. The sample consists of 200,000 or so clones, 58% of them appearing once. The source material was CD4+ T cells sorted from blood, sampled at week 24, from a patient treated with tofacitinib. The receptors come from a human donor with alopecia areata.

The J gene is TRBJ2-3, the V gene TRBV29-1; 9 positions agree with TRBD1. The CDR3 loop spans 15 amino acids. V trimming: 6 bases; J trimming: 4 bases; junction bases outside the gene matches: 11. CDR1 SQVTM and CDR2 ANQGSEA come from the germline V gene. CDR3 coding DNA: TGCAGCGTCGGCGGGACAGGGTCCAGGGCAGATACGCAGTATTTT. It codes for CSVGGTGSRADTQYF.

The sample holds a few counts of this clone. V usage is TRBV29-1 and J usage is TRBJ2-2; D remains unclear. Germline CDR1 reads SQVTM; CDR2 reads ANQGSEA. There are 9 residues in the CDR3. V was cut by 8 bases and J by 5 bases, with 3 bases left in between. The CDR3 DNA reads as TGCAGCCCAACCGGGGAGCTGTTTTTT. This gives the protein CSPTGELFF.

The chain is built from TRBV7-2 and TRBJ2-5; a possible D gene is TRBD2 (7 bases). V gave up 5 bases and J gave up 2 bases, with 12 bases separating them. Germline loops: CDR1 SGHTA, CDR2 FQGNSA. The CDR3 consists of 14 residues. The CDR3 nucleotides read TGTGCCAGCAGCCGAGGGGGGGCGCAAGAGACCCAGTACTTC. Translating gives CASSRGGAQETQYF.

Concerning this clone: Germline is not matched at one junction end, which may reflect a read error. The CDR3 spells CASSLGIDRFGGQFF. CDR3 coding DNA: TGTGCCAGCAGTTTAGGAATTGATAGGTTCGGGGGGCAGTTCTTC. The rearrangement links TRBV11-3 to TRBJ2-1; D might be TRBD2 (6 bases). The CDR3 sequence is 15 residues long. CDR1 is SGHNT and CDR2 is YENEEA in the germline V gene.

V is TRBV5-1 and J is TRBJ2-1; TRBD2 aligns across 11 bases. This CDR3 contains 14 residues. Germline V gene lookup returns CDR1 SGHRS and CDR2 YFSETQ. V shed 7 bases and J 4 bases; nucleotides not matched to a gene: 4. CDR3 in DNA: TGCGCCAGCTCGACTAGCGGGGCTTACAATGAGCAGTTCTTC. The encoded protein is CASSTSGAYNEQFF.

The rearrangement links TRBV7-9 to TRBJ2-5, with 10 bases identical to TRBD2. The CDR3 length is 17 residues. The V segment lost 2 bases and the J segment 3 bases; nucleotides outside the gene matches: 9. Germline CDR1 SEHNR, CDR2 FQNEAQ (reference sequence). The CDR3 DNA reads TGTGCCAGCAGCTTAAGTTTTGGGCTAGCGGGAGAAGAGACCCAGTACTTC. Translated: CASSLSFGLAGEETQYF.

The J gene is TRBJ2-1, the V gene TRBV6-5; 9 bases match TRBD2. In germline, CDR1 is MNHEY, CDR2 SVGAGI. V lost 5 bases, J lost 8 bases, and 4 bases stayed unmatched. The CDR3 has 13 residues. The CDR3 loop is CASSRGTSHEQFF. The CDR3 nucleotides read TGTGCCAGCAGTCGTGGGACTAGCCATGAGCAGTTCTTC.

This chain uses TRBV15 with TRBJ2-3; a possible D gene is TRBD1 (5 bases). Trimming pared 1 base from V and 3 bases from J, leaving 8 bases between. CDR3 length equals 14 residues. Germline assignment: CDR1 LNHNV and CDR2 YYDKDF (reference sequence). In DNA, the CDR3 is TGTGCCACCAGCAGAGTGTCAGGGACAGATACGCAGTATTTT. This sequence encodes CATSRVSGTDTQYF.

The chain combines TRBV6-1 with TRBJ1-5; perhaps TRBD1 as D (6 bases). The CDR3 is 15 residues long. V was cut by 3 bases and J by 5 bases, with 14 bases left in between. Per germline, CDR1 MNHNS and CDR2 SASEGT. CDR3 loop: CASSDTGGLYQPQHF. As DNA, the CDR3 is TGTGCCAGCAGTGATACGGGGGGCTTGTATCAGCCCCAGCATTTT.

The chain is built from TRBV5-1 and TRBJ2-5, with unresolved D. Trimming removed 0 bases from V and 2 bases from J, with 11 bases in between. CDR3 size: 15 residues. Germline loops: CDR1 SGHRS, CDR2 YFSETQ. CDR3 sequence: CASSLDAGQQETQYF. DNA for the CDR3: TGCGCCAGCAGCTTGGATGCAGGTCAGCAAGAGACCCAGTACTTC.

The genes are TRBV4-3 and TRBJ2-3; 8 bases agree with TRBD1. The CDR3 contains 15 residues. Germline V gene sequence: CDR1 LGHNA, CDR2 YSLEER. J gave up 2 bases and V 3 bases, and 4 bases lay outside the gene matches. The CDR3 DNA reads as TGCGCCAGCAGCCAGACAGGGGATCCCACAGATACGCAGTATTTT. Its protein product is CASSQTGDPTDTQYF.

This clone has just a few counts. The genes are TRBV6-6 and TRBJ1-2, with D perhaps matching TRBD1 (5 bases). The V and J ends lost 5 bases and 6 bases respectively, with 13 bases between them. Germline V CDR1 and CDR2: MNHNY, SVGAGI (reference sequence). This CDR3 is 13 amino acids long. The CDR3 sequence is CASSKGPPDGYTF. DNA of the CDR3: TGTGCCAGCAGTAAGGGACCCCCGGATGGCTACACCTTC.

The chain combines TRBV15 with TRBJ2-7, with TRBD1 identical over 7 bases. CDR1 LNHNV and CDR2 YYDKDF come from the germline V gene (reference sequence). This CDR3 comprises 12 residues. V was clipped by 5 bases and J by 6 bases; unmatched bases: 4. The chain's CDR3 is CATSLGTAEQYF. In DNA form, the CDR3 reads TGTGCCACCAGCCTTGGGACAGCCGAGCAGTACTTC. Full variable domain (outside the CDR3, taken from reference TRBV15 and TRBJ2-7): DAMVIQNPRYQVTQFGKPVTLSCSQTLNHNVMYWYQQKSSQAPKLLFHYYDKDFNNEADTPDNFQSRRPNTSFCFLDIRSPGLGDTAMYLCATSLGTAEQYFGPGTRLTVT.

This chain connects TRBV9 to TRBJ2-5; the match to TRBD1 covers 7 bases. The CDR3 consists of 18 residues. Losses at the gene ends were 4 bases for V and 5 bases for J; bases not matched to a gene: 20. CDR1 and CDR2 (germline): SGDLS, YYNGEE. The CDR3 loop is CASSKEVSGGVVGETQYF. The CDR3 DNA reads as TGTGCCAGCAGCAAAGAGGTGTCAGGGGGAGTAGTAGGGGAGACCCAGTACTTC.

The CDR3 nucleotides are TGTGCCACCACAGAAGGACAGGGGCAGTACTTC. This codes for CATTEGQGQYF. J is TRBJ2-7 and V is TRBV6-5; 8 bases map to TRBD1. The CDR3 length is 11 residues. V was pared by 10 bases and J by 9 bases, with 8 bases of the junction left unmatched. Germline CDR1 reads MNHEY; CDR2 reads SVGAGI.

There are a few counts of this clone. The genes are TRBV5-1 and TRBJ1-1; D uncertain. Trimming cost V 7 bases and J 1 base, with 11 bases left between them. The CDR3 contains 13 residues. Per germline, CDR1 SGHRS and CDR2 YFSETQ. This CDR3 reads CASCPEGNTEAFF. CDR3 DNA: TGCGCCAGCTGCCCGGAAGGGAACACTGAAGCTTTCTTT.

This clone was counted only a few times. This sequence joins TRBV18 and TRBJ1-2, with D uncertain. V was trimmed by 0 bases and J by 8 bases, leaving 13 bases between them. Per germline, CDR1 KGHSH and CDR2 LQKENI. The CDR3 runs 14 residues. The CDR3 here is CASSPPNLTPGYTF. The DNA of the CDR3 is TGTGCCAGCTCACCACCTAATCTAACGCCCGGCTACACCTTC.

This sequence joins TRBV7-9 and TRBJ1-2; D remains unclear. Trimming took off 5 bases at V and 3 bases at J, with 10 bases between the two ends. The CDR3 runs 13 residues. Germline V CDR1 and CDR2: SEHNR, FQNEAQ (reference sequence). CDR3 nucleotide sequence: TGTGCCAGCAGCCCGGACGGTGACTATGGCTACACCTTC. Amino acid sequence: CASSPDGDYGYTF.

CDR3 DNA: TGTGCCAGCTCACCGAATCTAGCACAAGGGCTAGATACGCAGTATTTT. Translated, it gives CASSPNLAQGLDTQYF. The chain uses TRBV18 and TRBJ2-3; possibly TRBD2 for D (5 bases). CDR1 KGHSH and CDR2 LQKENI come from the germline V gene. V gave up 3 bases and J gave up 5 bases, with 18 bases separating them. The CDR3 has 16 amino acids.

This chain's CDR3 is CASTAFYTGELFF. The CDR3 coding sequence is TGTGCCAGTACAGCGTTCTACACCGGGGAGCTGTTTTTT. The chain couples TRBV19 to TRBJ2-2, with D hard to call. V was trimmed by 7 bases and J by 3 bases, leaving 9 bases between them. Germline CDR1 is LNHDA and CDR2 is SQIVND (reference sequence). There are 13 residues in the CDR3.

This clone was observed once. This chain links TRBV4-1 with TRBJ2-5; 7 positions agree with TRBD2. The CDR3 totals 14 residues. Unmatched junction bases numbered 0, after V lost 0 bases and J lost 2 bases. Germline assignment: CDR1 MGHRA and CDR2 YSYEKL. As DNA, the CDR3 is TGCGCCAGCAGCCAAGAGGGACTACAAGAGACCCAGTACTTC. Amino acids: CASSQEGLQETQYF.

The chain uses TRBV30 and TRBJ2-3; the match to TRBD2 covers 12 bases. The CDR3 contains 14 residues. The ends lost 4 bases at V and 5 bases at J; junction bases unmatched: 4. The germline V gene encodes CDR1 GTSNPN and CDR2 SVGIG (reference sequence). CDR3 DNA sequence: TGTGCCTGGACGTCTAGCGGGAGGGTAGATACGCAGTATTTT. As protein: CAWTSSGRVDTQYF.

V usage is TRBV4-2 and J usage is TRBJ2-7; the D gene is possibly TRBD1 (5 bases). The CDR3 runs 14 residues. With 0 bases removed from V and 9 bases from J, the gap between germline ends came to 15 bases. Germline CDR1 and CDR2: LGHNA and YNFKEQ. CDR3 nucleotides: TGTGCCAGCAGCCAAGAACTCGGCAGGGATGCGCAGTACTTC. Its translation is CASSQELGRDAQYF.

This chain connects TRBV7-9 to TRBJ2-7; 12 bases agree with TRBD1. This CDR3 is 15 amino acids long. The germline V gene encodes CDR1 SEHNR and CDR2 FQNEAQ (reference sequence). J lost 2 bases, V lost 4 bases, and 3 bases had no gene match. The CDR3 bases are TGTGCCAGCAGCTGGGACAGGGGGCTCCCCTACGAGCAGTACTTC. This sequence encodes CASSWDRGLPYEQYF.

This clone occurred a few times. The chain links TRBV5-6 to TRBJ2-7, with 8 bases aligning to TRBD1. CDR1 and CDR2 from the germline V gene are SGHDT and YYEEEE. V trimming: 3 bases; J trimming: 4 bases; junction bases outside the gene matches: 6. CDR3 length: 14 amino acids. The CDR3 region is CASSSPGGQYEQYF. The CDR3 DNA sequence: TGTGCCAGCAGCTCCCCAGGGGGCCAGTACGAGCAGTACTTC. The full variable domain, rest sourced from reference TRBV5-6 and TRBJ2-7, is DAGVTQSPTHLIKTRGQQVTLRCSPKSGHDTVSWYQQALGQGPQFIFQYYEEEERQRGNFPDRFSGHQFPNYSSELNVNALLLGDSALYLCASSSPGGQYEQYFGPGTRLTVT.

The chain recombines TRBV10-3 with TRBJ1-1; no clear D. Trimming cost V 1 base and J 0 bases, with 15 bases left between them. The CDR3 spans 17 residues. Germline CDR1 ENHRY, CDR2 SYGVKD. The CDR3: CAISEWLTRNMNTEAFF. CDR3 DNA: TGTGCCATCAGTGAGTGGCTGACCCGCAACATGAACACTGAAGCTTTCTTT.